This T cell receptor beta chain stems from a study of early stage breast cancer tumors. Study-wide results and limits: Most shared enriched TCRB sequences were commonly generated ones.

Measured with immunoSEQ multiplex PCR; TCRdb has only the in-frame clones, and not every one. This table has approximately 52,000 clones, 83% appearing once. There are 15 residues in the CDR3. The V segment lost 0 bases and the J segment 3 bases; nucleotides outside the gene matches: 0. Germline loops: CDR1 SGHTS, CDR2 YDEGEE. In the case of this clone: Its antigen is currently unknown.

This sequence was found in a person between 50 and 60 years old with breast cancer. The chain combines TRBV5-8 with TRBJ1-2; the match to TRBD1 covers 12 bases. Sample: blood. CDR3 in DNA: TGTGCCAGCAGCTTGGGGGACAGGGGGCACTATGGCTACACCTTC. Encoded protein: CASSLGDRGHYGYTF.